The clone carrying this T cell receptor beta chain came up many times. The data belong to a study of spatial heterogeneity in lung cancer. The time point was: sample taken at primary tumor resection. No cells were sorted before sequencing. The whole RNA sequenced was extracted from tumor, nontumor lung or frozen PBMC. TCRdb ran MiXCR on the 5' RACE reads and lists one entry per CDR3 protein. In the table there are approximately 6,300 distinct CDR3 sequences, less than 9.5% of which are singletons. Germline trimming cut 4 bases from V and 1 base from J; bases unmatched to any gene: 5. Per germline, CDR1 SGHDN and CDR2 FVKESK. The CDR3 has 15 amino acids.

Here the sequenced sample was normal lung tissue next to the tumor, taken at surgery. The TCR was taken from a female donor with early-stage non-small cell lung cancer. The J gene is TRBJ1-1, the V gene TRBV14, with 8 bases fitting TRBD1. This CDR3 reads CASSRRTGRNTEAFF. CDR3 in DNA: TGTGCCAGCAGCCGTAGGACAGGGAGGAACACTGAAGCTTTCTTT.